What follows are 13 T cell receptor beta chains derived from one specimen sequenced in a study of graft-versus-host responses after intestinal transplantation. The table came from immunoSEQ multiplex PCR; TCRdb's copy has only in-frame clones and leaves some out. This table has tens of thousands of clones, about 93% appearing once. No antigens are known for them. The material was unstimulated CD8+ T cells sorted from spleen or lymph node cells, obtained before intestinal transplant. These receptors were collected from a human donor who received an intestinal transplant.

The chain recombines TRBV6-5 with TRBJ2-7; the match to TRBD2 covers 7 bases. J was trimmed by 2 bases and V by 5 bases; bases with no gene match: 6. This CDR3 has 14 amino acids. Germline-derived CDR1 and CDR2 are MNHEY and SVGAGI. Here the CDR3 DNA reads TGTGCCAGCAGTGACGGACTAGTCCCCTACGAGCAGTACTTC. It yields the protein CASSDGLVPYEQYF.

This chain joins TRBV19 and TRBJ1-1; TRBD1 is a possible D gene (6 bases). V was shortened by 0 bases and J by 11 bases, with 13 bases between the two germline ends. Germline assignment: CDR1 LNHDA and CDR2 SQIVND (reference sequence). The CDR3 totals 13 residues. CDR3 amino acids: CASSIDLLQGAFF. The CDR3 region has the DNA TGTGCCAGTAGTATAGATCTTCTCCAGGGGGCTTTCTTT.

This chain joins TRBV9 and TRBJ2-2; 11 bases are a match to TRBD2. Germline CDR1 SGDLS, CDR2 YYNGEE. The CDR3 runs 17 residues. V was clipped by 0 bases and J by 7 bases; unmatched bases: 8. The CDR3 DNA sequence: TGTGCCAGCAGCGTAGTAGCAACTAGCGGGAGTGTCGGGGAGCTGTTTTTT. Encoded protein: CASSVVATSGSVGELFF.

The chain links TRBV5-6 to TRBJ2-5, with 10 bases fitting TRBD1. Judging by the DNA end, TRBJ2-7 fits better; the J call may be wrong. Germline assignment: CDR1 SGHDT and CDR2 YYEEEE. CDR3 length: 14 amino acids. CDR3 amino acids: CASQEGDRGYEQYF. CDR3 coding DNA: TGTGCCAGCCAAGAGGGGGACAGGGGCTACGAGCAGTACTTC.

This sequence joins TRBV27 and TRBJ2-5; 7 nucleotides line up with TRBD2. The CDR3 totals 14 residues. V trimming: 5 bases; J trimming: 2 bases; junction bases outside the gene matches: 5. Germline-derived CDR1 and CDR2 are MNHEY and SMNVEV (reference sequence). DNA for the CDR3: TGTGCCAGCAGTCCTCCTAGCGGTCAAGAGACCCAGTACTTC. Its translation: CASSPPSGQETQYF.

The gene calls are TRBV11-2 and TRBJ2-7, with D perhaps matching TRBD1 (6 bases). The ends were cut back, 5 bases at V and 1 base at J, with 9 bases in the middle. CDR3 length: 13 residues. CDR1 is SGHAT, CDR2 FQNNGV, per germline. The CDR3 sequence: CASSPGQSYEQYF. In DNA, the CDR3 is TGTGCCAGCAGCCCAGGACAGTCCTACGAGCAGTACTTC.

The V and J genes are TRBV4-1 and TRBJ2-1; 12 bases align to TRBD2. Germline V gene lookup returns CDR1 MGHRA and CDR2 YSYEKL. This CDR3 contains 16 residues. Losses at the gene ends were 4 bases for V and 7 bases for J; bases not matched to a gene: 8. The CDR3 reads CASSPTSGSLENEQFF. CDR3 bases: TGCGCCAGCAGCCCGACTAGCGGGAGTCTGGAAAATGAGCAGTTCTTC.

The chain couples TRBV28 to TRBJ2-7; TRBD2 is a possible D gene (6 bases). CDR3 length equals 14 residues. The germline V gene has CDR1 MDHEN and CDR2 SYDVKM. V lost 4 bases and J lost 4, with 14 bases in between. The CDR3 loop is CASSYAGIRYEQYF. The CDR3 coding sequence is TGTGCCAGCAGTTATGCGGGGATCAGGTACGAGCAGTACTTC.

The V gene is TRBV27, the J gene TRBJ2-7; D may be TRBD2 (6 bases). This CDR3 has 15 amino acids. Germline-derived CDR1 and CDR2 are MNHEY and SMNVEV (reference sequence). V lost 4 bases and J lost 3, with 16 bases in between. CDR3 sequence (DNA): TGTGCCAGCAGTTCCCTGGGGGGAGTTCTCTACGAGCAGTACTTC. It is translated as CASSSLGGVLYEQYF.

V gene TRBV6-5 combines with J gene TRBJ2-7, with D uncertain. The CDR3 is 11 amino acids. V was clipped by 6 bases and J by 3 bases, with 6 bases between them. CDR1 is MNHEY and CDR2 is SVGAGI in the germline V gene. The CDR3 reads CASSQNYEQYF. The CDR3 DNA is TGTGCCAGCAGCCAGAACTACGAGCAGTACTTC.

The CDR3 loop is CAPQGKPSGSGNTIYF. The CDR3, as DNA: TGTGCCCCCCAGGGAAAGCCTTCGGGCTCTGGAAACACCATATATTTT. The gene calls are TRBV30 and TRBJ1-3, with D possibly matching TRBD1 (5 bases). The germline V gene encodes CDR1 GTSNPN and CDR2 SVGIG (reference sequence). The CDR3 has 16 residues. V was trimmed by 8 bases and J by 0 bases, leaving 20 bases between them.

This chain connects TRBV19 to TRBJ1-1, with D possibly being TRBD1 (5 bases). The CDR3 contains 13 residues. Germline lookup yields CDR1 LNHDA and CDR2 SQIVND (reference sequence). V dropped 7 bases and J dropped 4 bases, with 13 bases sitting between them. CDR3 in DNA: TGTGCCAGTAAACCAAGCAGGGCCACTGAAGCTTTCTTT. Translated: CASKPSRATEAFF.

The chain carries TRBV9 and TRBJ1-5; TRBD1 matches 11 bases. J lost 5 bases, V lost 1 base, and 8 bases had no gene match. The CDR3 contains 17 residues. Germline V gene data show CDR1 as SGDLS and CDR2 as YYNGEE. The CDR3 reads CASSVRRTGGDDQPQHF. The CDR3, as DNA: TGTGCCAGCAGCGTACGTAGGACAGGGGGCGACGATCAGCCCCAGCATTTT.